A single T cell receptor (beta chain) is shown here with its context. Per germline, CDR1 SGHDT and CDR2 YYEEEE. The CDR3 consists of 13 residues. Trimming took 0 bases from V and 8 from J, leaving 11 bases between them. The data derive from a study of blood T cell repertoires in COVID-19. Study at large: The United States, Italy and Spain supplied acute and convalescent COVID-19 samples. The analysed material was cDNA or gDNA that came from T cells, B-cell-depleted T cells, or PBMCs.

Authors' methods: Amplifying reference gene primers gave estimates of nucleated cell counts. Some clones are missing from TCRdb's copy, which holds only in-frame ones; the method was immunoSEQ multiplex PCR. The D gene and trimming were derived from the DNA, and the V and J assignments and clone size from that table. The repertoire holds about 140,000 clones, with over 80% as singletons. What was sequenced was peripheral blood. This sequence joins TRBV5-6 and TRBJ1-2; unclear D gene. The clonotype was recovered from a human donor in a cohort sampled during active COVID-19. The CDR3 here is CASSLESLVGYTF. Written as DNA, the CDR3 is TGTGCCAGCAGCTTGGAAAGCCTTGTGGGCTACACCTTC.